Listed below are T cell receptor beta chains from one sample, sequenced in a study of T cell changes during pregnancy in multiple sclerosis. TCRdb's copy holds only in-frame clones and misses some; the assay was immunoSEQ multiplex PCR. The sample gives roughly 77,000 clones, roughly 92% of which show up once; about 2% is in the top ten. Source: peripheral blood, taken in the second trimester of pregnancy. All receptors derive from a female donor with multiple sclerosis, enrolled in a pregnancy study. Both conserved end residues are part of each CDR3. A D gene is named only where the DNA matches it firmly. Rows give clone size only sometimes, using once, few, many, or a class for an expanded clone.

D: .
V: TRBV5-1
size: .
J: TRBJ2-2
DNA: TGCGCCAGCAGAGAGACAGACACCGGGGAGCTGTTTTTT
CDR3: CASRETDTGELFF

D: TRBD1
V: TRBV6-1
size: .
J: TRBJ1-1
DNA: TGTGCCAGCACCCTGGACAGGGACACTGAAGCTTTCTTT
CDR3: CASTLDRDTEAFF

D: TRBD1
V: TRBV9
size: .
J: TRBJ2-1
DNA: TGTGCCAGCAGCGCGGACAGGGGGCTTAGCGGAGGGGTCTACAATGAGCAGTTCTTC
CDR3: CASSADRGLSGGVYNEQFF

D: .
V: TRBV30
size: .
J: TRBJ2-3
DNA: TGTGCCTGGAGTGTCGGAGATACGCAGTATTTT
CDR3: CAWSVGDTQYF

D: .
V: TRBV23-1
size: .
J: TRBJ2-3
DNA: TGCGCCAGCAGTCAATTGGGACATGGTACGCAGTATTTT
CDR3: CASSQLGHGTQYF

D: TRBD1
V: TRBV15
size: .
J: TRBJ1-4
DNA: TGTGCCACCAGCGGACAGGGACAGGTTGAAAAACTGTTTTTT
CDR3: CATSGQGQVEKLFF

D: TRBD1
V: TRBV6-5
size: .
J: TRBJ1-1
DNA: TGTGCCAGCAGTTTAGACAGGGGGCTCACTGAAGCTTTCTTT
CDR3: CASSLDRGLTEAFF

D: .
V: TRBV9
size: once
J: TRBJ1-5
DNA: TGTGCCAGCAGCGTAGGACAGGACAAATATCAGCCCCAGCATTTT
CDR3: CASSVGQDKYQPQHF

D: .
V: TRBV6-5
size: .
J: TRBJ2-7
DNA: TGTGCCAGCAGTCATAACCCCGCGTATGAGCAGTACTTC
CDR3: CASSHNPAYEQYF

D: .
V: TRBV4-1
size: once
J: TRBJ2-1
DNA: TGCGCCAGCAGGCTGACGGGACTCCATCACAATGAGCAGTTCTTC
CDR3: CASRLTGLHHNEQFF

D: .
V: TRBV4-3
size: few
J: TRBJ2-6
DNA: TGCGCCAGCAGCAAAGACTCAGGGTCCGGGGCCAACGTCCTGACTTTC
CDR3: CASSKDSGSGANVLTF

D: .
V: TRBV19
size: .
J: TRBJ1-3
DNA: TGTGCCAGTAGTGGACAGAACTCTGGAAACACCATATATTTT
CDR3: CASSGQNSGNTIYF

D: TRBD2
V: TRBV15
size: .
J: TRBJ2-3
DNA: TGTGCCACCAGCTGGGGGACTAGCGGCTTCACAGATACGCAGTATTTT
CDR3: CATSWGTSGFTDTQYF

D: .
V: TRBV7-3
size: .
J: TRBJ2-3
DNA: TGTGCCAGCAGCCCTCGAGGCCTGGGCACAGATACGCAGTATTTT
CDR3: CASSPRGLGTDTQYF

D: .
V: TRBV19
size: .
J: TRBJ2-2
DNA: TGTGCCACCGCCCGGGGTGTTGCGCGATCCGGGGAGCTGTTTTTT
CDR3: CATARGVARSGELFF

D: TRBD1
V: TRBV10-3
size: .
J: TRBJ1-2
DNA: TGTGCCATCACCTCGACAGGGGACGGGGTGGGCCATGGCTACACCTTC
CDR3: CAITSTGDGVGHGYTF

D: .
V: TRBV7-6
size: .
J: TRBJ1-1
DNA: TGTGCCAGCAGCTTAGTTGGAGGGGAGGGGGAATTGAACACTGAAGCTTTCTTT
CDR3: CASSLVGGEGELNTEAFF

D: .
V: TRBV11-3
size: .
J: TRBJ2-1
DNA: TGTGCCAGCAGCTTCGGAGTTTACAATGAGCAGTTCTTC
CDR3: CASSFGVYNEQFF

D: TRBD1
V: TRBV19
size: .
J: TRBJ2-4
DNA: TGTGCCAGTAGCTCAGGACAGGCGACTAAAAACATTCAGTACTTC
CDR3: CASSSGQATKNIQYF

D: .
V: TRBV5-6
size: .
J: TRBJ1-2
DNA: TGTGCCAGCAGCTTGGTCCGGGGGGCATGGTATGGCTACACCTTC
CDR3: CASSLVRGAWYGYTF

D: .
V: TRBV6-4
size: once
J: TRBJ2-3
DNA: TGTGCCAGCAGTATAGAGGCTAGCGGCACAGATACGCAGTATTTT
CDR3: CASSIEASGTDTQYF

D: TRBD1
V: TRBV19
size: .
J: TRBJ1-5
DNA: TGTGCCACCTCGGCCGGGACAGGGAATCAGCCCCAGCATTTT
CDR3: CATSAGTGNQPQHF

D: .
V: TRBV18
size: .
J: TRBJ1-1
DNA: TGTGCCAGCTCCGGGTCCCGGGAGACTGAAGCTTTCTTT
CDR3: CASSGSRETEAFF

D: TRBD1
V: TRBV18
size: .
J: TRBJ2-3
DNA: TGTGCCAGCTCACCACCGGGACAGGGGTTCTTGGATACGCAGTATTTT
CDR3: CASSPPGQGFLDTQYF

D: .
V: TRBV19
size: .
J: TRBJ1-1
DNA: TGTGCCAGTAGTATGTCTGCGAGTCGAAACACTGAAGCTTTCTTT
CDR3: CASSMSASRNTEAFF

D: TRBD1
V: TRBV7-2
size: .
J: TRBJ1-2
DNA: TGTGCCAGCAGCTTAGATCCAGGGGGAGTGGCCTATGGCTACACCTTC
CDR3: CASSLDPGGVAYGYTF

D: .
V: TRBV4-3
size: .
J: TRBJ1-2
DNA: TGCGCCAGCAGCCAAGAGGGAAGGGGGATAGGCTACACCTTC
CDR3: CASSQEGRGIGYTF

D: TRBD2
V: TRBV5-1
size: .
J: TRBJ2-5
DNA: TGCGCCAGCAGCTCGCGACTAGCGGGAGACCAAGAGACCCAGTACTTC
CDR3: CASSSRLAGDQETQYF

D: TRBD1
V: TRBV7-9
size: .
J: TRBJ2-7
DNA: TGTGCCAGCAGCTCCCGGGGACAGGGGGTTACCTACGAGCAGTACTTC
CDR3: CASSSRGQGVTYEQYF

D: .
V: TRBV5-1
size: once
J: TRBJ1-2
DNA: TGCGCCAGCAGCTTGTTGATGGGGGGGATTAAACGATATGGCTACACCTTC
CDR3: CASSLLMGGIKRYGYTF

D: .
V: TRBV29-1
size: .
J: TRBJ1-1
DNA: TGCAGCGTTGACGGGGGCGGGAGCACTGAAGCTTTCTTT
CDR3: CSVDGGGSTEAFF

D: TRBD1
V: TRBV30
size: once
J: TRBJ1-2
DNA: TGTGCCTGGAGCGGGGGACAGGAGTATGGCTACACCTTC
CDR3: CAWSGGQEYGYTF

D: TRBD1
V: TRBV7-2
size: .
J: TRBJ2-1
DNA: TGTGCCAGCAGCGGGCCCTTTGTCAGGGGGCATGAGCAGTTCTTC
CDR3: CASSGPFVRGHEQFF